This note documents a single TCR beta chain sequence. Its cognate antigen is unknown. Each cDNA held unique molecular identifiers, and template switching gave it a universal primer site. Each CDR3 protein is one row after TCRdb ran MiXCR on the 5' RACE reads. Here the sample spans 200,000 to 250,000 distinct CDR3 sequences, 6.5% to 9% being singletons. J was trimmed by 3 bases and V by 0 bases; bases with no gene match: 3. The CDR3 is 16 residues long. CDR1 is SGHRS, CDR2 YFSETQ, per germline. This sample was included in a study of identical twins. Study-wide results and limits: In cord blood, abundant beta clonotypes had fewer insertions; memory showed no trend.

These data were also reused for a study on yellow fever vaccine responses in identical twins. That report adds: Reportedly, the T cell response mounted by twins to vaccine seemed partly convergent, partly personalized.

Sequences were obtained from CD8+ T cells sorted from blood. The chain links TRBV5-1 to TRBJ2-1, with TRBD2 matching over 10 bases. The origin of this receptor is a woman aged 18-29 years in good health. As DNA, the CDR3 is TGCGCCAGCAGCTTGGGGACTAGCGGAGTCTACAATGAGCAGTTCTTC. It translates to CASSLGTSGVYNEQFF.